Presented here are 31 T cell receptor beta chains from one specimen sequenced in a study of identical twins. TCRdb reprocessed the 5' RACE reads via MiXCR and lists one record per CDR3 protein. Of over 600,000 distinct CDR3 sequences in the sample, 21% were seen once. The data also belong to a second study, concerning T cells expressing NK-cell markers.

The sequenced material came from PBMCs. The receptors derive from a woman younger than 35 in good health.

The chain employs TRBV12-3 or TRBV12-4 and TRBJ1-5; no definite D call. The CDR3 has 13 amino acids. V was pared by 4 bases and J by 9 bases, with 13 bases between. CDR3 sequence reads: CASSYERILPQHF. DNA of the CDR3: TGTGCCAGCAGTTACGAGAGAATACTGCCCCAGCATTTT.

The rearrangement uses TRBV20-1 and TRBJ1-1; D is ambiguous. CDR3 length: 14 residues. V was pared by 3 bases and J by 2 bases, with 13 bases between. Per the germline V gene, CDR1 is DFQATT and CDR2 is SNEGSKA (reference sequence). In DNA, the CDR3 is TGCAGTGCTAGTCGGGCATTTGGTAACACTGAAGCTTTCTTT. Its translation: CSASRAFGNTEAFF.

There are a few counts of this clonotype. V gene TRBV27 combines with J gene TRBJ2-1; D may be TRBD1 (6 bases). The CDR3 is 14 amino acids. CDR1 MNHEY and CDR2 SMNVEV come from the germline V gene (reference sequence). V dropped 7 bases and J dropped 4 bases, with 14 bases sitting between them. The CDR3 loop reads CASTRGTPYNEQFF. CDR3 sequence (DNA): TGTGCCAGCACAAGGGGGACACCTTACAATGAGCAGTTCTTC.

The CDR3 loop is CASGLEVPGELFF. CDR3 nucleotides: TGTGCTAGTGGTTTGGAAGTCCCCGGGGAGCTGTTTTTT. The rearrangement uses TRBV12-5 and TRBJ2-2; D is ambiguous. This CDR3 contains 13 residues. V was trimmed by 1 base and J by 6 bases, leaving 6 bases between them. Per germline, CDR1 LGHNT and CDR2 FRNRAP.

The rearrangement links TRBV12-3 or TRBV12-4 to TRBJ2-2, with D possibly matching TRBD2 (5 bases). Trimming removed 2 bases from V and 3 bases from J, with 7 bases in between. This CDR3 is 14 amino acids long. The CDR3 region is CASSLPGYTGELFF. The CDR3 DNA reads TGTGCCAGCAGTTTACCGGGGTACACCGGGGAGCTGTTTTTT.

This clonotype was observed a few times. V gene TRBV20-1 combines with J gene TRBJ2-7; D might be TRBD1 or TRBD2, each matching 5 bases. In germline, CDR1 is DFQATT, CDR2 SNEGSKA (reference sequence). The CDR3 loop spans 14 amino acids. V dropped 6 bases and J dropped 5 bases, with 20 bases sitting between them. CDR3 region: CSASLPGRRDEQYF. The CDR3 coding sequence is TGCAGTGCCTCACTCCCGGGACGAAGGGACGAGCAGTACTTC.

This clonotype was seen a handful of times. The chain carries TRBV20-1 and TRBJ2-3; D uncertain. The V and J ends lost 3 bases and 5 bases respectively, with 6 bases between them. Germline CDR1 DFQATT, CDR2 SNEGSKA (reference sequence). The CDR3 totals 11 residues. The CDR3 reads CSARTKDTQYF. DNA of the CDR3: TGCAGTGCTAGGACGAAAGATACGCAGTATTTT.

This clonotype was counted a few times. The chain has TRBV4-3 and TRBJ2-3; possibly TRBD1 for D (5 bases). The germline V gene has CDR1 LGHNA and CDR2 YSLEER. V lost 0 bases, J lost 2 bases, and 9 bases lay in between. The CDR3 covers 15 residues. CDR3 nucleotides: TGCGCCAGCAGCCAAGATGGGGCTACCACAGATACGCAGTATTTT. Translation: CASSQDGATTDTQYF.

The chain has TRBV6-5 and TRBJ2-5; unclear D gene. Trimming removed 2 bases at V and 2 bases at J, with 15 bases between. This CDR3 comprises 16 residues. Germline-derived CDR1 and CDR2 are MNHEY and SVGAGI. CDR3 sequence (DNA): TGTGCCAGCAGTTACGGTTCGGCCCTGGGGCAAGAGACCCAGTACTTC. This codes for CASSYGSALGQETQYF.

This clonotype was recorded many times. The chain uses TRBV5-1 and TRBJ2-5; possibly TRBD1 or TRBD2 for D (6 bases each). The CDR3 spans 15 residues. Trimming took 5 bases from V and 2 from J, leaving 16 bases between them. Germline values: CDR1 SGHRS, CDR2 YFSETQ. The CDR3 coding sequence is TGCGCCAGCAGTGGCGCGGGACACGAGCAAGAGACCCAGTACTTC. The encoded protein is CASSGAGHEQETQYF.

Ten or more counts support this clonotype. The rearrangement uses TRBV7-9 and TRBJ1-4; perhaps TRBD1 as D (5 bases). The CDR3 is 15 amino acids. Germline V gene data show CDR1 as SEHNR and CDR2 as FQNEAQ (reference sequence). V gave up 2 bases and J gave up 1 base, with 8 bases separating them. For the CDR3, the DNA is TGTGCCAGCAGCTTACTTGGGGGAACTAATGAAAAACTGTTTTTT. Amino acid sequence: CASSLLGGTNEKLFF.

J is TRBJ2-6 and V is TRBV9; D unclear. V lost 0 bases to trimming and J lost 2 bases, with 9 bases between them. Germline V gene data show CDR1 as SGDLS and CDR2 as YYNGEE. This CDR3 region has 16 residues. CDR3 region: CASSVGVLPGANVLTF. Here the CDR3 DNA reads TGTGCCAGCAGCGTAGGGGTACTGCCTGGGGCCAACGTCCTGACTTTC.

In its sample, this clonotype was seen a few times. This chain uses TRBV7-2 with TRBJ2-1, with 7 positions matching TRBD1. Germline V lookup: CDR1 SGHTA, CDR2 FQGNSA. CDR3 size: 16 residues. The V segment lost 1 base and the J segment 2 bases; nucleotides outside the gene matches: 5. This CDR3 reads CASSLVDQGAYNEQFF. CDR3 sequence (DNA): TGTGCCAGCAGCTTAGTCGACCAGGGGGCCTACAATGAGCAGTTCTTC.

V usage is TRBV6-4 and J usage is TRBJ1-2; D not certain. The CDR3 loop spans 15 amino acids. Per germline, CDR1 MRHNA and CDR2 SNTAGT. Between the trimmed V and J ends, which lost 3 bases and 2 bases, there was a span of 13 bases. The CDR3 loop reads CASSEGAGRNYGYTF. Written as DNA, the CDR3 is TGTGCCAGCAGTGAAGGCGCGGGCAGGAACTATGGCTACACCTTC.

This clonotype was found a few times. The V call is TRBV29-1, the J call TRBJ2-3; 7 nucleotides match TRBD2. Trimming removed 6 bases from V and 0 bases from J; junction bases left unmatched: 12. The CDR3 has 16 residues. Looked up from germline, CDR1 is SQVTM and CDR2 is ANQGSEA. CDR3 sequence: CSVRDYQSSSTDTQYF. CDR3 nucleotides: TGCAGCGTCCGGGACTACCAATCCTCTAGCACAGATACGCAGTATTTT.

Comment on this clonotype: The germline gene is not matched at one end of the junction; a read error may be the cause. This chain joins TRBV12-3 or TRBV12-4 and TRBJ2-7; possible D gene TRBD1, 5 bases. The CDR3 is made up of 15 amino acids. The CDR3 is CARSFYVDSSYEQYF. The CDR3 nucleotides read TGTGCCCGCAGTTTCTATGTCGACAGCTCCTACGAGCAGTACTTC.

This clonotype has only a few counts. This chain uses TRBV7-3 with TRBJ2-1; no definite D call. This CDR3 spans 15 amino acids. Per germline, CDR1 SGHTA and CDR2 FQGTGA. Trimming removed 3 bases from V and 2 bases from J, with 11 bases in between. The CDR3 is CASSFSSVAYNEQFF. DNA for the CDR3: TGTGCCAGCAGCTTTTCCTCAGTGGCCTACAATGAGCAGTTCTTC.

This clonotype occurred a few times. This chain links TRBV15 with TRBJ2-1, with D maybe TRBD2 (5 bases). The CDR3 totals 14 residues. V lost 8 bases to trimming and J lost 10 bases, with 21 bases between them. Germline V gene sequence: CDR1 LNHNV, CDR2 YYDKDF (reference sequence). CDR3 loop: CATRPHSAEPEQFF. Written as DNA, the CDR3 is TGTGCCACCCGACCCCACTCAGCGGAGCCAGAGCAGTTCTTC.

This clonotype has at least ten counts. The genes are TRBV15 and TRBJ2-7; the D is unclear. V was pared by 0 bases and J by 3 bases, with 3 bases between. The CDR3 has 12 amino acids. The germline gives CDR1 LNHNV, CDR2 YYDKDF (reference sequence). CDR3 sequence reads: CATSRDFYEQYF. The CDR3 coding sequence is TGTGCCACCAGCAGAGACTTCTACGAGCAGTACTTC. Based on the CDR3 plus reference TRBV15 and TRBJ2-7, the full variable domain is DAMVIQNPRYQVTQFGKPVTLSCSQTLNHNVMYWYQQKSSQAPKLLFHYYDKDFNNEADTPDNFQSRRPNTSFCFLDIRSPGLGDTAMYLCATSRDFYEQYFGPGTRLTVT.

In this sample, this clonotype turned up a few times. The J gene is TRBJ1-2, the V gene TRBV12-3 or TRBV12-4; 7 bases are a match to TRBD1. The CDR3 has 13 residues. V dropped 8 bases and J dropped 6; count of bases not matched to a gene: 9. The DNA for the CDR3 is TGTGCCAGCCAGTCAGGGGGGCTCCATGGCTACACCTTC. Amino acids: CASQSGGLHGYTF.

This clonotype was found a few times. This chain connects TRBV29-1 to TRBJ2-1; 7 nucleotides align to TRBD1. The germline V gene has CDR1 SQVTM and CDR2 ANQGSEA. Trimming cost V 7 bases and J 2 bases; bases outside gene matches: 5. The CDR3 covers 13 residues. Written as DNA, the CDR3 is TGCAGCGGGGGACAGAGAACCTACAATGAGCAGTTCTTC. Amino acid sequence: CSGGQRTYNEQFF.

This clonotype was picked up a small number of times. The chain uses TRBV20-1 and TRBJ2-7, with 10 bases lining up with TRBD1. V lost 3 bases and J lost 5; bases outside the gene matches: 4. This CDR3 region has 13 residues. Germline loops: CDR1 DFQATT, CDR2 SNEGSKA (reference sequence). For the CDR3, the DNA is TGCAGTGCTAGCTCCGGGACAGGGGACGAGCAGTACTTC. It codes for CSASSGTGDEQYF.

This clonotype was seen at least ten times. This chain connects TRBV20-1 to TRBJ1-2; a weak D match, TRBD1 (5 bases). The germline V and J ends were trimmed by 5 bases and 0 bases, with 10 bases remaining between them. Germline V gene lookup returns CDR1 DFQATT and CDR2 SNEGSKA (reference sequence). CDR3 length equals 13 residues. The CDR3 reads CSAFDRTNYGYTF. The DNA of the CDR3 is TGCAGTGCTTTTGACAGAACTAACTATGGCTACACCTTC.

This clonotype appeared a few times. J is TRBJ1-1 and V is TRBV6-5, with TRBD1 matching over 7 bases. Germline CDR1 MNHEY, CDR2 SVGAGI. V was clipped by 2 bases and J by 1 base; unmatched bases: 4. The length of the CDR3 is 15 residues. DNA of the CDR3: TGTGCCAGCAGTTACCCGGGACAGCGGAACACTGAAGCTTTCTTT. Residues: CASSYPGQRNTEAFF.

This clonotype was detected ten times or more. The CDR3 protein is CASSLGGESPNTEAFF. CDR3 nucleotide sequence: TGCGCCAGCAGCTTGGGTGGAGAATCCCCGAACACTGAAGCTTTCTTT. This chain joins TRBV5-1 and TRBJ1-1; D gene uncertain. The CDR3 consists of 16 residues. V was cut by 0 bases and J by 1 base, with 13 bases left in between. Looked up from germline, CDR1 is SGHRS and CDR2 is YFSETQ. The full variable domain, in which reference TRBV5-1 and TRBJ1-1 provide the parts outside the CDR3, is KAGVTQTPRYLIKTRGQQVTLSCSPISGHRSVSWYQQTPGQGLQFLFEYFSETQRNKGNFPGRFSGRQFSNSRSEMNVSTLELGDSALYLCASSLGGESPNTEAFFGQGTRLTVV.

The CDR3 nucleotides read TGTGCCAGCAGTTATGGACTAGCGGGAGACCCTGGTGAGCAGTTCTTC. Translated: CASSYGLAGDPGEQFF. This rearrangement joins TRBV6-5 to TRBJ2-1, with 13 bases that match TRBD2. After removal of 3 bases from V and 9 bases from J, the junction contained 8 bases not matched to a gene. CDR1 is MNHEY and CDR2 is SVGAGI in the germline V gene. The CDR3 runs to 16 residues.

The gene calls are TRBV15 and TRBJ1-1; D may be TRBD1 (6 bases). Looked up from germline, CDR1 is LNHNV and CDR2 is YYDKDF (reference sequence). CDR3 length equals 15 residues. Between the trimmed V and J ends, which lost 0 bases and 7 bases, there was a span of 15 bases. The CDR3 DNA is TGTGCCACCAGCAGAGATCAGTGGGGGGCATTTGAAGCTTTCTTT. It specifies CATSRDQWGAFEAFF. The full variable domain, its missing parts supplied by reference TRBV15 and TRBJ1-1, is DAMVIQNPRYQVTQFGKPVTLSCSQTLNHNVMYWYQQKSSQAPKLLFHYYDKDFNNEADTPDNFQSRRPNTSFCFLDIRSPGLGDTAMYLCATSRDQWGAFEAFFGQGTRLTVV.

This sequence joins TRBV12-5 and TRBJ1-6; no clear D gene. The CDR3 totals 14 residues. V lost 5 bases and J lost 8, with 13 bases in between. Germline CDR1 LGHNT, CDR2 FRNRAP. The CDR3 loop reads CASGAGIGHSPLHF. As DNA, the CDR3 is TGTGCTAGTGGTGCCGGGATCGGGCATTCACCCCTCCACTTT.

This clonotype was seen more than once but under ten times. V is TRBV20-1 and J is TRBJ2-7, with D maybe TRBD2 (6 bases). The germline V and J ends were trimmed by 3 bases and 6 bases, with 12 bases remaining between them. This CDR3 spans 12 amino acids. CDR1 and CDR2 (germline): DFQATT, SNEGSKA (reference sequence). CDR3 region: CSARRRGIEQYF. The CDR3 bases are TGCAGTGCTAGGCGACGGGGGATCGAGCAGTACTTC.

The CDR3 region has the DNA TGCAGTGCTATATTACGCCGGGACTCCCTCAACGAGCAGTACTTC. This translates into CSAILRRDSLNEQYF. The chain carries TRBV20-1 and TRBJ2-7; TRBD2 is a possible D gene (6 bases). Per germline, CDR1 DFQATT and CDR2 SNEGSKA (reference sequence). The CDR3 totals 15 residues. Trimming took 4 bases from V and 5 from J, leaving 21 bases between them.

V is TRBV6-1 and J is TRBJ2-7; 8 bases are a match to TRBD1. The CDR3 is 14 amino acids. The germline gives CDR1 MNHNS, CDR2 SASEGT. V lost 5 bases and J lost 2; bases outside the gene matches: 5. The CDR3 reads CASSQTGGTYEQYF. The DNA for the CDR3 is TGTGCCAGCAGTCAAACAGGGGGTACCTACGAGCAGTACTTC.